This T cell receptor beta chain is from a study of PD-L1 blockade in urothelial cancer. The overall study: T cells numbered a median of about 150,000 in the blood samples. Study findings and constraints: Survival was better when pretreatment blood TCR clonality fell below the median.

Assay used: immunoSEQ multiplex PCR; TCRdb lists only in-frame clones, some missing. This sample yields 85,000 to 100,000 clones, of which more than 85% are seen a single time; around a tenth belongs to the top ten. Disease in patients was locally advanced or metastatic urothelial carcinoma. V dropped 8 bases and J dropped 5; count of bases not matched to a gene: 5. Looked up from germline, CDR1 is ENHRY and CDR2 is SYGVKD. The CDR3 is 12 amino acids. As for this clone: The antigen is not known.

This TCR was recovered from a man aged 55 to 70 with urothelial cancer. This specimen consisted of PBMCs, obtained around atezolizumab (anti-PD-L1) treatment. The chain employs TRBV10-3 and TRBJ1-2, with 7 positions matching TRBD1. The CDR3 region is CAIGGQDYGYTF. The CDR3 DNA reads TGTGCCATCGGTGGACAGGATTATGGCTACACCTTC.